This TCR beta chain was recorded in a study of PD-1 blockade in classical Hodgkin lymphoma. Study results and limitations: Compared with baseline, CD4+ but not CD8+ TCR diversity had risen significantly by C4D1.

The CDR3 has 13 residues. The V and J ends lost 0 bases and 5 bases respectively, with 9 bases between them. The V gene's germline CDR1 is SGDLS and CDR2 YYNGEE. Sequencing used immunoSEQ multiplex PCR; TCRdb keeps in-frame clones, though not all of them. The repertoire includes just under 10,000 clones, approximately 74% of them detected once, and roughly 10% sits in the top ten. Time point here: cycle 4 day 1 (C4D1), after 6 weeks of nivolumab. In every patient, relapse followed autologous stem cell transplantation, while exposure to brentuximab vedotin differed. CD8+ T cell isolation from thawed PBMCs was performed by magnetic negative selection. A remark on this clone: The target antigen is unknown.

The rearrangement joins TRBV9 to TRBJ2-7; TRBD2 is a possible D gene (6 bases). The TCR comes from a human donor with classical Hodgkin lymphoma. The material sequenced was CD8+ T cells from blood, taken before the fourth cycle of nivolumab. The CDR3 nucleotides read TGTGCCAGCAGCGTAGGGACTAACCACGAGCAGTACTTC. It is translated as CASSVGTNHEQYF. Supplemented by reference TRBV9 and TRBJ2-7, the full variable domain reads DSGVTQTPKHLITATGQRVTLRCSPRSGDLSVYWYQQSLDQGLQFLIQYYNGEERAKGNILERFSAQQFPDLHSELNLSSLELGDSALYFCASSVGTNHEQYFGPGTRLTVT.